This TCR beta chain was recovered during a study of T cell repertoires in cytomegalovirus infection. Overall study: Peptides in the study included HLA-C-restricted and HLA-B-restricted CMV epitopes. Both a matching HLA type and CMV infection were indicated by public TCR beta signatures. Study results and limitations: Within the response measured ex vivo, HLA-C-restricted CMV-specific TCR beta clonotypes were dominant. Individuals carrying CMV plus the relevant HLA were identified by cumulative frequency of public TCR beta families.

Losses at the gene ends were 0 bases for V and 4 bases for J; bases not matched to a gene: 4. The CDR3 spans 17 residues. Looked up from germline, CDR1 is SGHTA and CDR2 is FQGNSA. Using its own MiXCR run on the reads, TCRdb lists one record per CDR3 protein. The sample holds over 45,000 distinct CDR3 sequences, roughly 20% seen once. In the case of this clonotype: Its target is not known.

The chain joins TRBV7-2 to TRBJ2-3; 13 bases line up with TRBD2. Sequencing was performed on CD8+ T cells from cultured PBMCs, taken from culture after CMV antigen stimulation. The receptor was isolated from a human donor in good health (CMV status not recorded). Some clones in this sample may be carry-over from other donors' samples. The CDR3 DNA reads as TGTGCCAGCAGCTTAGCGAGGACTAGCGGGGGACCAGATACGCAGTATTTT. Encoded protein: CASSLARTSGGPDTQYF.